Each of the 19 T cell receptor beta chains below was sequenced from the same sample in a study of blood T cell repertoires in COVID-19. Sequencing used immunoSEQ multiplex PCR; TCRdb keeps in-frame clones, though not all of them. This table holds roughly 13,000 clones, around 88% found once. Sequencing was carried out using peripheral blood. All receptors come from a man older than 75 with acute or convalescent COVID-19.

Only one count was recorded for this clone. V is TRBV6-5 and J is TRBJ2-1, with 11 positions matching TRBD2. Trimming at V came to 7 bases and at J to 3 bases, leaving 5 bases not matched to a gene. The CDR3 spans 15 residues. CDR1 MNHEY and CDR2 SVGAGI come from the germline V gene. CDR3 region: CASTYGTSGYNEQFF. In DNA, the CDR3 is TGTGCCAGCACCTACGGGACTAGCGGCTACAATGAGCAGTTCTTC.

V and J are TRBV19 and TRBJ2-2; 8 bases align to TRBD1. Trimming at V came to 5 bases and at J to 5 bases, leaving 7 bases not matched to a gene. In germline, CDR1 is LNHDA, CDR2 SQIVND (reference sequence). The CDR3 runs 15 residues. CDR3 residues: CASSRTGSTTGELFF. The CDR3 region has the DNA TGTGCCAGTAGTCGGACAGGGAGCACTACCGGGGAGCTGTTTTTT.

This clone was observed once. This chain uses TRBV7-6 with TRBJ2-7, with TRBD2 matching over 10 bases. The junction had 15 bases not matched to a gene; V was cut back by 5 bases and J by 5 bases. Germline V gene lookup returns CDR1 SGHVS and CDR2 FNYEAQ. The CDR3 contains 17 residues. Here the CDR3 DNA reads TGTGCCAGCAGCCCCCTGCCAGCGGGAGGGACCCGCGACGAGCAGTACTTC. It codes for CASSPLPAGGTRDEQYF. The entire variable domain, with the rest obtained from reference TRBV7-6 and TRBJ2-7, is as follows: GAGVSQSPRYKVTKRGQDVALRCDPISGHVSLYWYRQALGQGPEFLTYFNYEAQQDKSGLPNDRFSAERPEGSISTLTIQRTEQRDSAMYRCASSPLPAGGTRDEQYFGPGTRLTVT.

The DNA for the CDR3 is TGTGCCAGCAGCCCTAGGGGACAGGGGGCACAGCCCCAGCATTTT. It translates to CASSPRGQGAQPQHF. The rearrangement joins TRBV3-1 (or the pseudogene TRBV3-2) to TRBJ1-5; 12 positions agree with TRBD1. Germline values: CDR1 LGHDT, CDR2 YNNKEL (reference sequence). This CDR3 spans 15 amino acids. Germline trimming cut 4 bases from V and 7 bases from J; bases unmatched to any gene: 5.

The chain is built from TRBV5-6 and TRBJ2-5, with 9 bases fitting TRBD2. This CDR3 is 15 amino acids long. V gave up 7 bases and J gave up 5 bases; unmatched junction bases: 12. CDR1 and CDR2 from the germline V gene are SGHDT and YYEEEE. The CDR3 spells CASPRGGAFGETQYF. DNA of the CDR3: TGTGCCAGCCCCCGCGGGGGGGCGTTCGGGGAGACCCAGTACTTC. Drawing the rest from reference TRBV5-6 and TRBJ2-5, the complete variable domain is DAGVTQSPTHLIKTRGQQVTLRCSPKSGHDTVSWYQQALGQGPQFIFQYYEEEERQRGNFPDRFSGHQFPNYSSELNVNALLLGDSALYLCASPRGGAFGETQYFGPGTRLLVL.

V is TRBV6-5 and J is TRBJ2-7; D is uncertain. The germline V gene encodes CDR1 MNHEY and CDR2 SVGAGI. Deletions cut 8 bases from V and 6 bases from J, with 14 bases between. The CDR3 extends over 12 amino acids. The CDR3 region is CASQVSPSEQYF. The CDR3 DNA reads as TGTGCCAGCCAGGTGTCGCCTTCCGAGCAGTACTTC.

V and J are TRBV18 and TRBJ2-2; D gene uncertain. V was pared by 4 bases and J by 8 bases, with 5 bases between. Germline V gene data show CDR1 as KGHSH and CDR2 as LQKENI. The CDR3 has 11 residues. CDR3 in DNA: TGTGCCAGCTCACTCACAGGGGAGCTGTTTTTT. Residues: CASSLTGELFF.

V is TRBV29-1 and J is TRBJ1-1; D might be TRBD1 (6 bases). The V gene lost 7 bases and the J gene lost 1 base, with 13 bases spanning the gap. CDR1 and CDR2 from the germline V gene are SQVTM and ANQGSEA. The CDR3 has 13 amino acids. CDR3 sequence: CSARHRANTEAFF. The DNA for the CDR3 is TGCAGCGCCCGACACAGGGCGAACACTGAAGCTTTCTTT. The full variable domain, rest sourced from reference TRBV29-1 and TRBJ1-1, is SAVISQKPSRDICQRGTSLTIQCQVDSQVTMMFWYRQQPGQSLTLIATANQGSEATYESGFVIDKFPISRPNLTFSTLTVSNMSPEDSSIYLCSARHRANTEAFFGQGTRLTVV.

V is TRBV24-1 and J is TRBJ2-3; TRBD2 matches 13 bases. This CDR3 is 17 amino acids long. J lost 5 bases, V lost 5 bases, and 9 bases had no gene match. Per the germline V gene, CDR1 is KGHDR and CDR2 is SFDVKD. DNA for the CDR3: TGTGCCACCAGTGCCCGCACTAGCGGGAGGGAGGAAGATACGCAGTATTTT. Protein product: CATSARTSGREEDTQYF.

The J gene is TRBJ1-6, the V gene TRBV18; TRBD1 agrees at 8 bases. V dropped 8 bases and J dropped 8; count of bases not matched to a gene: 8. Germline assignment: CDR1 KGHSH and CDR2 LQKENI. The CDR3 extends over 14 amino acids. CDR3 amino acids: CASLLGQGDSPLHF. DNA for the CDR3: TGTGCCAGCCTTTTAGGACAGGGCGATTCACCCCTCCACTTT. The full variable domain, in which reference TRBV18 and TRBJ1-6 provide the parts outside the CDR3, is NAGVMQNPRHLVRRRGQEARLRCSPMKGHSHVYWYRQLPEEGLKFMVYLQKENIIDESGMPKERFSAEFPKEGPSILRIQQVVRGDSAAYFCASLLGQGDSPLHFGNGTRLTVT.

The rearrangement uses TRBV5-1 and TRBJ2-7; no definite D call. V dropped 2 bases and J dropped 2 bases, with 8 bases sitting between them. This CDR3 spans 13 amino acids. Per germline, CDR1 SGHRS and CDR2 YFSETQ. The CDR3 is CASSFGAAYEQYF. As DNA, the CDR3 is TGCGCCAGCAGCTTTGGAGCCGCCTACGAGCAGTACTTC.

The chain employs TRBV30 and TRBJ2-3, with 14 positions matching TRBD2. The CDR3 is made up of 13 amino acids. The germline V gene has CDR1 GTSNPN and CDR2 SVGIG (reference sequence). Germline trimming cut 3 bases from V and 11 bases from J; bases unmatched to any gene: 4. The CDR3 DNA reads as TGTGCCTGGAGCGCCGGGACTAGCGGGGGGCAGTATTTT. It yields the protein CAWSAGTSGGQYF.

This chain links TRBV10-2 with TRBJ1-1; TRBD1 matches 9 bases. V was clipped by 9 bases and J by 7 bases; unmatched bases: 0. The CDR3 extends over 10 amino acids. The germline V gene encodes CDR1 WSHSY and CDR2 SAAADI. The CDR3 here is CARGQGEAFF. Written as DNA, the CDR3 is TGCGCCAGGGGACAGGGTGAAGCTTTCTTT.

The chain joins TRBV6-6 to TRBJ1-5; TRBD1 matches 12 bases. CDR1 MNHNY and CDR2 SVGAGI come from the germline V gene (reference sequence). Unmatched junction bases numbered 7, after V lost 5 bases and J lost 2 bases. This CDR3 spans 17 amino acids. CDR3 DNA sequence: TGTGCCAGCAGTCCCGGGACAGGGGGCGCAGGCAATCAGCCCCAGCATTTT. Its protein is CASSPGTGGAGNQPQHF.

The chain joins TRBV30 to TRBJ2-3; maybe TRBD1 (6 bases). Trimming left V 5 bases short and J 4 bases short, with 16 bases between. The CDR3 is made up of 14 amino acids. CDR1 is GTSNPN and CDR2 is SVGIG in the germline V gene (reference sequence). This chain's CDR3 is CAWGYRAVSDTQYF. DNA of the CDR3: TGTGCCTGGGGTTACAGGGCTGTATCAGATACGCAGTATTTT. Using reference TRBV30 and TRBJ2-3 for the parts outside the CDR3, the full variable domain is SQTIHQWPATLVQPVGSPLSLECTVEGTSNPNLYWYRQAAGRGLQLLFYSVGIGQISSEVPQNLSASRPQDRQFILSSKKLLLSDSGFYLCAWGYRAVSDTQYFGPGTRLTVL.

The CDR3 DNA sequence: TGTGCCAGCAGCCCCGGGCAGATTAGCGGGAGAGTGGCAGATACGCAGTATTTT. Its protein product is CASSPGQISGRVADTQYF. This rearrangement joins TRBV5-4 to TRBJ2-3, with 9 bases identical to TRBD2. The CDR3 has 18 residues. Looked up from germline, CDR1 is SGHNT and CDR2 is YYREEE (reference sequence). V was pared by 4 bases and J by 4 bases, with 16 bases of the junction left unmatched.

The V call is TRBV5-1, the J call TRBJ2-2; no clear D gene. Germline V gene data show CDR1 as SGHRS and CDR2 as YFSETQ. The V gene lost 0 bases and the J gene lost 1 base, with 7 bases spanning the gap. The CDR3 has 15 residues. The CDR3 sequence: CASSLVPENTGELFF. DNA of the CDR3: TGCGCCAGCAGCTTGGTGCCAGAGAACACCGGGGAGCTGTTTTTT.

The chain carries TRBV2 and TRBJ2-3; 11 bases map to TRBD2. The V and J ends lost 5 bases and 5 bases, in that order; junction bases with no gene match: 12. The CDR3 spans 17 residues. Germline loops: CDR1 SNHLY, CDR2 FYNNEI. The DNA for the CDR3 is TGTGCCAGCAGTCTACGACCTAGCGGGAGGAGTGTAGATACGCAGTATTTT. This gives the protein CASSLRPSGRSVDTQYF.

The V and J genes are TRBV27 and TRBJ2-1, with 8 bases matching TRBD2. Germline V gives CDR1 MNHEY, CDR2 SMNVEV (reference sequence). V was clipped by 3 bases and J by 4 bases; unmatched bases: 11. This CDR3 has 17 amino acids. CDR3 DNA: TGTGCCAGCAGTTTCCCCCGAGGTAGCGGGGCGTACAATGAGCAGTTCTTC. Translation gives CASSFPRGSGAYNEQFF.